Given below is one T cell receptor beta chain in context. Antigen: not known. Cycle 7 day 1, cycle 4 day 1, and baseline were the timepoints at which blood was sampled. The V gene's germline CDR1 is MDHEN and CDR2 SYDVKM. The length of the CDR3 is 12 residues. V shed 8 bases and J shed 9 bases, with 14 bases lying between them. Sequencing used immunoSEQ multiplex PCR; TCRdb keeps in-frame clones, though not all of them. The repertoire holds about 34,000 clones, around 84% seen once, with about 2.5% in the top ten. The source of the sample is a study of OX40 agonist ivuxolimab in advanced cancers. As for the study in general: The treatment was a fully human IgG2 OX40 agonist, ivuxolimab.

Study-wide findings and caveats: Clonal expansion from baseline to week 6 occurred in both CD4+ and CD8+ T cells.

Material: CD4+ or CD8+ T cells sorted from blood, obtained in a trial of the OX40 agonist ivuxolimab. The sequence was obtained from an adult with an advanced solid tumor such as melanoma, head and neck, liver or kidney cancer. V usage is TRBV28 and J usage is TRBJ1-5; the D is unclear. CDR3 protein: CASEQLTGPQHF. CDR3 nucleotides: TGTGCCAGCGAACAGCTTACGGGGCCCCAGCATTTT.